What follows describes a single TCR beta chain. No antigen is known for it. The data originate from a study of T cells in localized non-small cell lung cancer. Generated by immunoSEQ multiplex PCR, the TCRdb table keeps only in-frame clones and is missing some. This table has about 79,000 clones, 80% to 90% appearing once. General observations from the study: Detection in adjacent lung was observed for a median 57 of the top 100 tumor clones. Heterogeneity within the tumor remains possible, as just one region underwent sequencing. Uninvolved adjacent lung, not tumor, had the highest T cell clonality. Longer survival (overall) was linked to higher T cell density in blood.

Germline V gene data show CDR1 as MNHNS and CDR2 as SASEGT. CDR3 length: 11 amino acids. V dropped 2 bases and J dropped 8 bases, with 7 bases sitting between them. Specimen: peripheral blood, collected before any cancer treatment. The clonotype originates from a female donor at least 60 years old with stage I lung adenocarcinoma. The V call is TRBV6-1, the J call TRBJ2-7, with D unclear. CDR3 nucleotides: TGTGCCAGCAGTGAAAAGGCTAAGCAGTACTTC. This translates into CASSEKAKQYF.